The 2 T cell receptor beta chains presented below share a single source sample, sequenced in a study of T-cell memory formation after mild COVID-19. TCRdb analysed the 5' RACE reads with MiXCR anew, one entry per CDR3 protein. In the table there are approximately 400,000 distinct CDR3 sequences, about a sixth of which are singletons. The sequenced sample was PBMCs or a T cell subset sorted from them (not recorded which). Every receptor here comes from a young man who had mild COVID-19 (a few samples of this study predate the infection). Cell type and time point are not known.

This clonotype was seen at least ten times. The J gene is TRBJ2-5, the V gene TRBV4-1; D perhaps matches TRBD1 (5 bases). The CDR3 extends over 14 amino acids. Germline V gene sequence: CDR1 MGHRA, CDR2 YSYEKL. The V end lost 5 bases, the J end lost 2 bases, and 12 bases lay between the germline ends. The chain's CDR3 is CASSENSGQETQYF. In DNA form, the CDR3 reads TGCGCCAGCAGCGAAAACTCAGGGCAAGAGACCCAGTACTTC.

V gene TRBV3-1 combines with J gene TRBJ2-4; D might be TRBD1 or TRBD2, each matching 5 bases. V shed 0 bases and J shed 3 bases, with 9 bases lying between them. The germline V gene encodes CDR1 LGHDT and CDR2 YNNKEL (reference sequence). This CDR3 comprises 15 residues. CDR3 sequence (DNA): TGTGCCAGCAGCCAAGATTCAGGGAGCAAAAACATTCAGTACTTC. Residues: CASSQDSGSKNIQYF.